Listed below are T cell receptor beta chains from one sample, sequenced in a study of cytomegalovirus exposure and HLA in healthy donors. Clones were read by immunoSEQ multiplex PCR, and TCRdb kept only the in-frame ones, dropping some. The sample holds 50,000 to 70,000 clones. The specimen sequenced was PBMCs. These receptors all stem from a male donor in good health and CMV-seronegative. Each CDR3 is given with its conserved first and last residue. The order of the fields is J gene, V gene, D gene, CDR3 protein, CDR3 DNA. A D gene is named only where the DNA matches it firmly.

J gene: TRBJ2-6
V gene: TRBV5-4
D gene: TRBD1
CDR3 protein: CASSAGGSSSGANVLTF
CDR3 DNA: TGTGCCAGCAGCGCAGGGGGTTCTAGCTCTGGGGCCAACGTCCTGACTTTC

J gene: TRBJ2-5
V gene: TRBV7-9
D gene: TRBD2
CDR3 protein: CASSLAGGLAGRQYF
CDR3 DNA: TGTGCCAGCAGCTTAGCGGGGGGACTAGCGGGACGTCAGTACTTC

J gene: TRBJ1-3
V gene: TRBV18
D gene: -
CDR3 protein: CASSSGMHPSTGNTIYF
CDR3 DNA: TGTGCCAGCTCATCCGGGATGCACCCAAGTACGGGAAACACCATATATTTT

J gene: TRBJ2-1
V gene: TRBV4-2
D gene: TRBD2
CDR3 protein: CASSQDRGSGVPSYNEQFF
CDR3 DNA: TGTGCCAGCAGCCAAGATAGGGGTAGCGGGGTCCCCTCCTACAATGAGCAGTTCTTC

J gene: TRBJ2-1
V gene: TRBV28
D gene: TRBD1
CDR3 protein: CATAGTGYNEQFF
CDR3 DNA: TGTGCCACCGCCGGGACAGGTTACAATGAGCAGTTCTTC

J gene: TRBJ1-4
V gene: TRBV6-1
D gene: TRBD1
CDR3 protein: CASRTGWDEKLFF
CDR3 DNA: TGTGCCAGCAGGACAGGGTGGGATGAAAAACTGTTTTTT

J gene: TRBJ2-3
V gene: TRBV9
D gene: TRBD2
CDR3 protein: CASSVGASGGRTDTQYF
CDR3 DNA: TGTGCCAGCAGCGTAGGGGCTAGCGGGGGACGCACAGATACGCAGTATTTT

J gene: TRBJ1-1
V gene: TRBV5-5
D gene: TRBD1
CDR3 protein: CASSWDRSADTEDFF
CDR3 DNA: TGTGCCAGCAGCTGGGACAGGTCGGCGGACACTGAAGATTTCTTT

J gene: TRBJ2-3
V gene: TRBV5-1
D gene: -
CDR3 protein: CASSLSRNADTQYF
CDR3 DNA: TGCGCCAGCAGCTTGAGCAGGAACGCAGATACGCAGTATTTT

J gene: TRBJ2-2
V gene: TRBV4-1
D gene: -
CDR3 protein: CASSQGWPSTGELFF
CDR3 DNA: TGCGCCAGCAGCCAAGGGTGGCCTAGCACCGGGGAGCTGTTTTTT

J gene: TRBJ1-5
V gene: TRBV28
D gene: -
CDR3 protein: CASSLGRIPNQPQHF
CDR3 DNA: TGTGCCAGCAGTTTAGGGAGGATCCCTAATCAGCCCCAGCATTTT

J gene: TRBJ1-2
V gene: TRBV19
D gene: -
CDR3 protein: CASSRGDGYTF
CDR3 DNA: TGTGCCAGTAGTAGGGGGGATGGCTACACCTTC

J gene: TRBJ1-1
V gene: TRBV4-1
D gene: -
CDR3 protein: CASSQADLNTEAFF
CDR3 DNA: TGCGCCAGCAGCCAAGCCGACTTGAACACTGAAGCTTTCTTT

J gene: TRBJ2-1
V gene: TRBV6-6
D gene: -
CDR3 protein: CASNPTGPYNEQFF
CDR3 DNA: TGTGCCAGCAATCCAACAGGGCCCTACAATGAGCAGTTCTTC

J gene: TRBJ2-7
V gene: TRBV6-5
D gene: -
CDR3 protein: CASSKGFAYEQYF
CDR3 DNA: TGTGCCAGCAGTAAGGGGTTTGCCTACGAGCAGTACTTC

J gene: TRBJ2-1
V gene: TRBV20-1
D gene: -
CDR3 protein: CSARADNEQFF
CDR3 DNA: TGCAGTGCTAGGGCCGACAATGAGCAGTTCTTC

J gene: TRBJ2-7
V gene: TRBV5-4
D gene: -
CDR3 protein: CASSVGGRTKFYEQYF
CDR3 DNA: TGTGCCAGCAGTGTTGGGGGCAGGACGAAGTTCTACGAGCAGTACTTC

J gene: TRBJ1-3
V gene: TRBV5-6
D gene: -
CDR3 protein: CASSRNRWGPPISGNTIYF
CDR3 DNA: TGTGCCAGCAGCCGTAACAGGTGGGGGCCACCGATCTCTGGAAACACCATATATTTT

J gene: TRBJ2-3
V gene: TRBV10-2
D gene: TRBD2
CDR3 protein: CASSGTSGGSKQYF
CDR3 DNA: TGCGCCAGCAGTGGGACTAGCGGGGGGTCTAAGCAGTATTTT

J gene: TRBJ2-7
V gene: TRBV7-9
D gene: TRBD2
CDR3 protein: CASSTGGGRYEQYF
CDR3 DNA: TGTGCCAGCAGCACCGGGGGGGGGCGCTACGAGCAGTACTTC

J gene: TRBJ2-1
V gene: TRBV28
D gene: TRBD2
CDR3 protein: CASSLSRYPGLAVGSSGNEQFF
CDR3 DNA: TGTGCCAGCAGTTTATCGCGATATCCGGGACTAGCGGTGGGGTCCTCGGGCAATGAGCAGTTCTTC

J gene: TRBJ1-5
V gene: TRBV18
D gene: TRBD1
CDR3 protein: CASSAIFQGARDQPQHF
CDR3 DNA: TGTGCCAGCTCAGCTATCTTCCAGGGGGCAAGGGATCAGCCCCAGCATTTT

J gene: TRBJ1-1
V gene: TRBV29-1
D gene: -
CDR3 protein: CSGSGSGGDEAFF
CDR3 DNA: TGCAGCGGATCCGGATCGGGGGGCGATGAAGCTTTCTTT

J gene: TRBJ2-1
V gene: TRBV10-3
D gene: TRBD1
CDR3 protein: CAISARDRRDNEQFF
CDR3 DNA: TGTGCCATCAGTGCCCGGGACAGGAGAGACAATGAGCAGTTCTTC

J gene: TRBJ2-5
V gene: TRBV7-8
D gene: TRBD1
CDR3 protein: CASSSGQGQETQYF
CDR3 DNA: TGTGCCAGCAGCTCCGGACAGGGGCAAGAGACCCAGTACTTC

J gene: TRBJ1-2
V gene: TRBV29-1
D gene: -
CDR3 protein: CSVGIFQQGADGYTF
CDR3 DNA: TGCAGCGTCGGAATCTTTCAACAGGGTGCAGATGGCTACACCTTC

J gene: TRBJ1-6
V gene: TRBV7-2
D gene: -
CDR3 protein: CASSFDSRNSPLHF
CDR3 DNA: TGTGCCAGCAGCTTCGACAGTCGCAATTCACCCCTCCACTTT

J gene: TRBJ1-1
V gene: TRBV11-3
D gene: -
CDR3 protein: CASSLVQGDTEAFF
CDR3 DNA: TGTGCCAGCAGCTTGGTACAGGGTGATACTGAAGCTTTCTTT

J gene: TRBJ2-1
V gene: TRBV7-4
D gene: TRBD2
CDR3 protein: CASSLKGTSGRASDNEQFF
CDR3 DNA: TGTGCCAGCAGCTTAAAAGGGACTAGCGGGAGAGCCTCCGACAATGAGCAGTTCTTC

J gene: TRBJ2-3
V gene: TRBV7-9
D gene: TRBD2
CDR3 protein: CASRRLAGEDKQYF
CDR3 DNA: TGTGCCAGCAGAAGACTAGCGGGAGAAGATAAGCAGTATTTT

J gene: TRBJ2-1
V gene: TRBV6-6
D gene: -
CDR3 protein: CASSNRDTNNEQFF
CDR3 DNA: TGTGCCAGCAGTAACCGGGACACGAACAATGAGCAGTTCTTC

J gene: TRBJ1-2
V gene: TRBV6-5
D gene: TRBD1
CDR3 protein: CASRGTGFYGYTF
CDR3 DNA: TGTGCCAGCAGGGGGACAGGGTTCTATGGCTACACCTTC

J gene: TRBJ1-4
V gene: TRBV27
D gene: -
CDR3 protein: CASSPHGEPAEKLFF
CDR3 DNA: TGTGCCAGCAGTCCCCACGGGGAACCCGCTGAAAAACTGTTTTTT

J gene: TRBJ1-2
V gene: TRBV7-6
D gene: TRBD1
CDR3 protein: CASSLAVGTDYGYTF
CDR3 DNA: TGTGCCAGCAGCTTAGCAGTCGGGACAGATTATGGCTACACCTTC

J gene: TRBJ2-1
V gene: TRBV29-1
D gene: TRBD2
CDR3 protein: CSGTTSGIYYNEQFF
CDR3 DNA: TGCAGCGGCACAACTAGCGGGATCTACTACAATGAGCAGTTCTTC

J gene: TRBJ2-1
V gene: TRBV4-3
D gene: TRBD2
CDR3 protein: CASSQERSGKGNEQFF
CDR3 DNA: TGCGCCAGCAGCCAAGAAAGGAGCGGGAAGGGAAATGAGCAGTTCTTC

J gene: TRBJ1-1
V gene: TRBV7-9
D gene: -
CDR3 protein: CASSLDVSSHEAFF
CDR3 DNA: TGTGCCAGCAGCTTAGATGTATCTAGCCATGAAGCTTTCTTT

J gene: TRBJ2-3
V gene: TRBV5-1
D gene: TRBD1
CDR3 protein: CASSLGTGTYKQYF
CDR3 DNA: TGCGCCAGCAGCTTGGGGACAGGGACCTATAAGCAGTATTTT

J gene: TRBJ1-1
V gene: TRBV5-8
D gene: -
CDR3 protein: CASSLNKGMEAFF
CDR3 DNA: TGTGCCAGCAGCTTGAATAAGGGGATGGAAGCTTTCTTT

J gene: TRBJ1-2
V gene: TRBV6-5
D gene: TRBD1
CDR3 protein: CASSFQGAYGYTF
CDR3 DNA: TGTGCCAGCAGTTTTCAGGGGGCCTATGGCTACACCTTC

J gene: TRBJ1-6
V gene: TRBV7-9
D gene: -
CDR3 protein: CASSLAAGKDLGSPLHF
CDR3 DNA: TGTGCCAGCAGCTTAGCGGCAGGGAAGGATCTGGGTTCACCCCTCCACTTT

J gene: TRBJ2-5
V gene: TRBV6-5
D gene: TRBD1
CDR3 protein: CASSVRGQQETQYF
CDR3 DNA: TGTGCCAGTTCCGTCCGGGGACAGCAAGAGACCCAGTACTTC

J gene: TRBJ2-6
V gene: TRBV7-2
D gene: TRBD1
CDR3 protein: CASSWDSASGANVLTF
CDR3 DNA: TGTGCCAGCAGCTGGGACAGTGCCTCTGGGGCCAACGTCCTGACTTTC

J gene: TRBJ2-1
V gene: TRBV11-2
D gene: TRBD1
CDR3 protein: CASSTRTGHTDNEQFF
CDR3 DNA: TGTGCCAGCAGCACGCGGACAGGGCACACCGACAATGAGCAGTTCTTC

J gene: TRBJ2-2
V gene: TRBV19
D gene: -
CDR3 protein: CASSTGGDTGELFF
CDR3 DNA: TGTGCCAGTAGTACGGGGGGCGACACCGGGGAGCTGTTTTTT

J gene: TRBJ2-7
V gene: TRBV19
D gene: -
CDR3 protein: CASSTGLPSYEQYF
CDR3 DNA: TGTGCCAGTAGTACGGGACTGCCCTCCTACGAGCAGTACTTC

J gene: TRBJ2-2
V gene: TRBV6-5
D gene: TRBD2
CDR3 protein: CASSYSTAGAGELFF
CDR3 DNA: TGTGCCAGCAGTTATTCCACAGCGGGGGCGGGGGAGCTGTTTTTT

J gene: TRBJ1-1
V gene: TRBV18
D gene: -
CDR3 protein: CASSRDSNTEAFF
CDR3 DNA: TGTGCCAGCTCACGCGACAGTAACACTGAAGCTTTCTTT

J gene: TRBJ1-6
V gene: TRBV28
D gene: TRBD1
CDR3 protein: CARRQGLALHF
CDR3 DNA: TGTGCCAGAAGACAGGGGTTAGCCCTCCACTTT